This entry features one T cell receptor beta chain sequence. Its specific antigen is unknown. It may be a read error: a sequence one base away is much more abundant. TCR libraries were constructed from 300 to 400 ng RNA using the Immunoverse kit, and molecular barcoded adaptors covering alpha/delta and beta/gamma chains were employed. TCR library preparation used the same RNA that went into transcriptome sequencing. Sequencing of the TCR libraries was done on an Illumina HiSeq 4000 with 2 x 150 cycles. Regarding the original processing steps: With MiXCR, TCR reads were aligned to human V, D, J and C references and assembled into CDR3 clonotypes, with quality filtering and error correction included. The tcR package in R was used for analysis of clonotype counts and gene usage diversity. Raw mapping reads were checked after the RNA-seq reads had been mapped by STAR aligner version 2.5.3a onto the human GRCh37 genome. IR-seq fastq files were randomly downsampled with Seqtk 1.3 to test the effect of sequencing depth on detected clonotypes. The raw public reads went through TCRdb reprocessing: fastp at Q25, MiXCR clone calling, in-frame beta chains kept. Rows merge per CDR3 protein into single entries with the most common DNA and genes. The V and J calls and clone size come from TCRdb's table, not from the authors' own analysis. In all, the sample holds some 46,000 distinct CDR3 sequences, and less than 20% of those were seen once. The ten biggest clones cover roughly 37% of the sample.

This sample was included in a study of read filtering for tumor transcriptome and immune sequencing (dated by TCRdb to 2019 to 2021). Study-level background: The cohort consisted of 17 to 20 male and over eleven female patients, with a mean age of approximately 66 years and an age range of roughly 45 to 80. Under revised international staging, about eight patients fell into R-ISS I, 15 to 20 into R-ISS II and more than five into R-ISS III. Whole-transcriptome libraries were prepared with the TruSeq RNA Access Library Prep Kit after DNase treatment. TCR-region mapped reads per sample ranged from about 3.5 to 10.27 million with IR-seq versus only about 80 to 1,300 with RNA-seq. Using the same bone marrow samples, the study compared TCR repertoires obtained by targeted immune repertoire sequencing with those obtained by bulk whole-transcriptome sequencing. One main goal was a read-filtering strategy for immune repertoire data, in particular deciding whether clonotypes backed by only one read should be removed. Overall study outcomes, separate from this receptor: The correlation between IR-seq and RNA-seq shared clonotype proportions rose when single-read clonotypes were removed. Clonotypes were captured by IR-seq at much higher depth and more reliably than by RNA-seq, and smaller IR-seq throughput was sufficient for identification of most shared clonotypes. Rather than purified T cells, the sorted CD138-negative fraction was a mixed bone marrow immune population. In IR-seq, single-read clonotypes were approximately 80% of clonotypes but 3% to 4.5% of total reads; in RNA-seq they were 74.6% of clonotypes and around 40% of reads.

Every patient had bone marrow sampled at the time of active disease. Bone marrow mononuclear cells were isolated by Ficoll-Hypaque density gradient centrifugation. To remove myeloma plasma cells, the cells were labeled with CD138 magnetic microbeads on a MACS separator, and CD138-negative cells were then collected by negative selection. The purity of the isolated cells was checked by flow cytometry with CD138 antibodies on an Attune NxT. TRIzol reagent was used to extract total RNA, which was then quantified with a NanoDrop spectrophotometer. Paired RNA-seq and IR-seq were performed on the CD138-negative bone marrow sample of each patient. CDR1 GTSNPN and CDR2 SVGIG were looked up in the germline V gene (reference sequence). The CDR3 covers 13 residues, taking in both the cysteine and the phenylalanine. Only the CDR3 part of the read is kept: 39 bases, read in frame from the first base.

The specimen was a population of CD138-negative cells sorted from bone marrow. The label giving this sample's cell subset or site can be read as: bone marrow mononuclear cells depleted of CD138+ plasma/myeloma cells by negative magnetic selection. The rearrangement joined TRBV30 to TRBJ1-1; the D gene is perhaps TRBD1, on 5 matching bases. The sequence was obtained from a donor at least 40 years old with multiple myeloma. For the CDR3, the sequence is CAWSAGWLAETFF. The DNA is TGTGCCTGGAGTGCAGGGTGGTTGGCTGAAACTTTCTTT. The variable domain in full, with residues beyond the CDR3 obtained from the reference TRBV30 and TRBJ1-1 genes, is SQTIHQWPATLVQPVGSPLSLECTVEGTSNPNLYWYRQAAGRGLQLLFYSVGIGQISSEVPQNLSASRPQDRQFILSSKKLLLSDSGFYLCAWSAGWLAETFFGQGTRLTVV.